This T cell receptor (beta chain) emerged from a study of T cell responses to AZD1222 COVID-19 vaccine. Findings and limits, study-wide: Clonal diversity was possibly underestimated; the donors were predominantly white British and more often female. CD4 TCRs linked to vaccination spanned spike, dominating at 160-218 and 743-854. Repertoires were collected only later (after the peak T cell response had occurred).

The CDR3 length is 12 residues. V was shortened by 7 bases and J by 10 bases, with 11 bases between the two germline ends. Measured with immunoSEQ multiplex PCR; TCRdb has only the in-frame clones, and not every one. Here the sample spans 150,000 to 250,000 clones, roughly nine tenths being singletons. This clone has a single count. Its antigen is not identified. The material was peripheral blood, obtained 28 days after the second AZD1222 dose. The J gene is TRBJ1-6, the V gene TRBV12-3 or TRBV12-4; perhaps TRBD1 as D (6 bases). The origin of this receptor is an adult who received the AZD1222 COVID-19 vaccine. The CDR3 DNA sequence: TGTGCCAGCACCCAGGGGAGGTCACCCCTCCACTTT. It translates to CASTQGRSPLHF.